Included here is one T cell receptor (beta chain) sequence, with context. V was pared by 0 bases and J by 5 bases, with 16 bases between. This CDR3 contains 16 residues. The germline gives CDR1 LGHDT, CDR2 YNNKEL (reference sequence). This sample stems from a study of blood T cell repertoires in COVID-19. Assay used: immunoSEQ multiplex PCR; TCRdb lists only in-frame clones, some missing. The top ten hold roughly 9% of the sample, which has some 250,000 clones, approximately 90% seen once. Participants came from about two dozen US areas, aged about 18 to 90 years. Donors were grouped by their self-reported clinical history.

The chain couples TRBV3-1 (or the pseudogene TRBV3-2) to TRBJ1-1, with D perhaps TRBD1 (5 bases). This TCR came from a man in his forties or fifties who had recovered from COVID-19. The material sequenced was PBMCs or T cells enriched from blood (not recorded which). The CDR3 here is CASSQESGGAWTEAFF. In DNA form, the CDR3 reads TGTGCCAGCAGCCAAGAAAGTGGAGGGGCTTGGACTGAAGCTTTCTTT.